This TCR beta chain was recovered during a study of CD8 T cells in Susac syndrome. Trimming took 3 bases from V and 0 from J; bases not matched to a gene: 7. CDR3 length equals 16 residues. Germline lookup yields CDR1 LGHDT and CDR2 YNNKEL (reference sequence). RNA amounts of 0.5 to 1 ug underwent reverse transcription with random hexamers. Amplification of the TCR beta CDR3 was carried out by immunoSEQ multiplex PCR, which spanned a total of 54 Vbeta and 13 Jbeta segments. MiXCR, run by TCRdb on the immunoSEQ multiplex PCR reads, gives a single entry per CDR3 protein. The sample lists some 400,000 distinct CDR3 sequences; around 83% were seen once.

Sequenced material: CD8+ T cells from PBMCs. J is TRBJ2-7 and V is TRBV3-1, with 8 positions matching TRBD1. This TCR derives from a human donor with multiple sclerosis. DNA of the CDR3: TGTGCCAGCAGCCACGGACAGGGATCAGTCTCCTACGAGCAGTACTTC. Its translation: CASSHGQGSVSYEQYF.